Listed below are T cell receptor beta chains from one sample, sequenced in a study of control samples from healthy donors and cancer patients. This table comes from immunoSEQ multiplex PCR, and its TCRdb copy is limited to in-frame clones, with some not included. The top ten clones hold 1.5% to 2% of a sample with tens of thousands of clones, approximately 87% of them seen once. Material: PBMCs. These receptors all stem from a middle-aged woman with lung cancer. CDR3s leave out the opening cysteine and the closing phenylalanine or tryptophan.

CDR3aa	v_gene
SASGTSGGAGGTQY	TRBV20-1
ASSLGQGADYEQY	TRBV7-3
ASRMGTVQETQY	TRBV12-2
ASSQGGTHYGYT	TRBV14
ASTLDMSNTEAF	TRBV27
ASTTGGTYNEQF	TRBV7-9
ASSTTSGGADTQY	TRBV6-5
ASSLKPTSSYEQY	TRBV11-2
ASSLASGGASDIQY	TRBV7-2
ASSKAKSVNQPQH	TRBV21-1
ASSSPGWGTIY	TRBV27
ASSLTSDGGEAF	TRBV11-2
AWSRENTEAF	TRBV30
AISESSGGAGTGELF	TRBV10-3
ATSVQRGGYQPQH	TRBV15
ASSNFPGANVLT	TRBV6-2/TRBV6-3
ASSEAGAGYT	TRBV7-9
ASSLAPGGAGGKYNEQF	TRBV5-6
ASILPNTEAF	TRBV6-5
ASSLTGGGNIAGTEAF	TRBV7-2
SVRWTENEQY	TRBV29-1
ASSTLGASTDTQY	TRBV19
ASSSDRWREQY	TRBV7-2
ASSGQNTGELF	TRBV6-4
AARGESYNEQF	TRBV10-3
ASSPPTGTADGDT	TRBV18
ASSIAWEGTGTEAF	TRBV19
ASGGTEAEAF	TRBV10-1
ASESSYNSPLH	TRBV30
ASSVGGARDTQY	TRBV9
ASKLNTEAF	TRBV2
ASSSGLALDGTDTQY	TRBV5-1
ASSLVPGLAGGQETQY	TRBV11-3
ASSLGDQETQY	TRBV5-8
AWGGDKNTEAF	TRBV30
ASSLDPGSGNTIY	TRBV5-1
ASSVEGRTGATEAF	TRBV9
AWSVGGGELF	TRBV30
AWTPGQGIAYEQY	TRBV30
ASSLLGLRAF	TRBV5-8
ASSGQGSTDTQY	TRBV5-1
ASSDQVGYTGELF	TRBV2
ASSTDSSYNEQF	TRBV2
ASSLGAFNYGYT	TRBV5-6
SASRSMNTEAF	TRBV29-1